This entry lists 32 T cell receptor beta chains sequenced from one sample in a study of OX40 agonist ivuxolimab in advanced cancers. Sequenced by immunoSEQ multiplex PCR; TCRdb stores in-frame clones only, minus some. The sample shows some 50,000 clones, about 76% of them seen only once. The source was CD4+ or CD8+ T cells sorted from blood, collected in a trial of the OX40 agonist ivuxolimab. The origin of the receptors is an adult with an advanced solid tumor such as melanoma, head and neck, liver or kidney cancer.

The V gene is TRBV7-8, the J gene TRBJ1-2; no firm D call. CDR1 and CDR2 (germline): SGHVS, FQNEAQ. Deletions cut 1 base from V and 3 bases from J, with 9 bases between. This CDR3 has 14 amino acids. The CDR3 sequence: CASSLGQADYGYTF. CDR3 bases: TGTGCCAGCAGCTTAGGGCAGGCCGACTATGGCTACACCTTC.

V and J are TRBV2 and TRBJ2-7, with 7 bases fitting TRBD2. The trim removed 11 bases at V and 3 bases at J, leaving 7 bases unmatched. The CDR3 totals 12 residues. CDR1 and CDR2 from the germline V gene are SNHLY and FYNNEI. CDR3 amino acids: CARREGSYEQYF. In DNA, the CDR3 is TGTGCCCGGAGGGAGGGGAGCTACGAGCAGTACTTC.

This clone showed up just once. This rearrangement joins TRBV13 to TRBJ1-1, with TRBD1 as a possible D gene (6 bases). Looked up from germline, CDR1 is PRHDT and CDR2 is FYEKMQ (reference sequence). The V and J ends lost 5 bases and 1 base respectively, with 8 bases between them. This CDR3 has 13 amino acids. The CDR3 protein is CASSLDRNTEAFF. The CDR3, as DNA: TGTGCCAGCAGCCTGGACAGGAACACTGAAGCTTTCTTT.

The V gene is TRBV28, the J gene TRBJ1-1; D gene unclear. V dropped 2 bases and J dropped 0 bases, with 10 bases sitting between them. The CDR3 covers 15 residues. CDR1 MDHEN and CDR2 SYDVKM come from the germline V gene. The DNA for the CDR3 is TGTGCCAGCAGTTTACAGGTTTTCATGAACACTGAAGCTTTCTTT. Encoded protein: CASSLQVFMNTEAFF. Full variable domain (rest looked up from reference TRBV28 and TRBJ1-1): DVKVTQSSRYLVKRTGEKVFLECVQDMDHENMFWYRQDPGLGLRLIYFSYDVKMKEKGDIPEGYSVSREKKERFSLILESASTNQTSMYLCASSLQVFMNTEAFFGQGTRLTVV.

The chain is built from TRBV7-9 and TRBJ2-1; 7 nucleotides line up with TRBD2. The germline CDR1 and CDR2 sequences are SEHNR and FQNEAQ (reference sequence). The ends lost 5 bases at V and 4 bases at J; junction bases unmatched: 8. This CDR3 is 15 amino acids long. CDR3 sequence reads: CASSPPGGDYNEQFF. CDR3 in DNA: TGTGCCAGCAGCCCCCCGGGGGGAGATTACAATGAGCAGTTCTTC.

The chain employs TRBV6-5 and TRBJ1-1; TRBD1 is a possible D gene (5 bases). Trimming took off 5 bases at V and 7 bases at J, with 11 bases between the two ends. The germline CDR1 and CDR2 sequences are MNHEY and SVGAGI. The CDR3 has 12 amino acids. The CDR3 DNA is TGTGCCAGCAGTCCCACGGGGGGTGAAGCTTTCTTT. It specifies CASSPTGGEAFF.

The CDR3: CASSVEDGYSYEQYF. DNA of the CDR3: TGTGCCAGCAGCGTAGAAGACGGATACTCCTACGAGCAGTACTTC. The rearrangement uses TRBV9 and TRBJ2-7, with D unresolved. Trimming removed 0 bases from V and 0 bases from J, with 10 bases in between. Germline assignment: CDR1 SGDLS and CDR2 YYNGEE. This CDR3 contains 15 residues.

The chain recombines TRBV6-6 with TRBJ2-7; 9 bases are shared with TRBD1. The CDR3 spans 14 residues. Unmatched junction bases numbered 8, after V lost 6 bases and J lost 5 bases. Germline values: CDR1 MNHNY, CDR2 SVGAGI (reference sequence). The CDR3 protein is CASSPDRGWDEQYF. CDR3 bases: TGTGCCAGCAGCCCGGACAGGGGCTGGGACGAGCAGTACTTC.

The gene calls are TRBV10-3 and TRBJ2-5; tentatively, D is TRBD2 (6 bases). The V and J ends lost 2 bases and 0 bases respectively, with 10 bases between them. The germline CDR1 and CDR2 sequences are ENHRY and SYGVKD. The CDR3 is 15 amino acids. The CDR3 region has the DNA TGTGCCATCAGTGAGCCGGGACTGAACCAAGAGACCCAGTACTTC. It codes for CAISEPGLNQETQYF.

The CDR3, as DNA: TGTGCCAGTAGCCCTCTCGGGATGAACACCGGGGAGCTGTTTTTT. This translates into CASSPLGMNTGELFF. This chain joins TRBV19 and TRBJ1-3; TRBD2 is a possible D gene (5 bases). The J call may be faulty, since TRBJ2-2 better matches the DNA end. The CDR3 has 15 amino acids. Germline lookup yields CDR1 LNHDA and CDR2 SQIVND (reference sequence).

J is TRBJ1-1 and V is TRBV25-1, with 8 bases that match TRBD1. V lost 6 bases to trimming and J lost 1 base; unmatched junction nucleotides: 4. The germline V gene has CDR1 MGHDK and CDR2 SYGVNS. CDR3 length equals 14 residues. CDR3 residues: CASRTGGGNTEAFF. The CDR3 DNA follows: TGTGCCAGCAGAACAGGGGGAGGGAACACTGAAGCTTTCTTT.

This sequence joins TRBV5-4 and TRBJ2-1; 10 positions match TRBD1. The CDR3 sequence is 14 residues long. Trimming removed 5 bases from V and 10 bases from J; junction bases left unmatched: 9. CDR1 is SGHNT and CDR2 is YYREEE in the germline V gene (reference sequence). CDR3 DNA: TGTGCCAGCAGTGACAGGGGGCGGAGCGACGAGCAGTTCTTC. Its protein is CASSDRGRSDEQFF.

The V call is TRBV28, the J call TRBJ2-1; tentatively, D is TRBD1 (5 bases). Trimming stripped 7 bases from V and 0 bases from J, with 16 bases between. Germline CDR1 reads MDHEN; CDR2 reads SYDVKM. The CDR3 covers 16 residues. CDR3 bases: TGTGCCAGCACTCGCAGGGCCGATAGCTCCTACAATGAGCAGTTCTTC. It yields the protein CASTRRADSSYNEQFF.

The chain joins TRBV7-2 to TRBJ2-7; TRBD2 might be the D (5 bases). V lost 3 bases and J lost 2, with 14 bases in between. The CDR3 has 15 residues. Germline CDR1 is SGHTA and CDR2 is FQGNSA. CDR3 amino acids: CASSFFSGSTYEQYF. DNA for the CDR3: TGTGCCAGCAGCTTTTTTTCGGGATCAACCTACGAGCAGTACTTC.

The V gene is TRBV7-9, the J gene TRBJ2-5; 12 bases are shared with TRBD2. Trimming cost V 5 bases and J 8 bases; bases outside gene matches: 6. Germline loops: CDR1 SEHNR, CDR2 FQNEAQ (reference sequence). This CDR3 comprises 14 residues. CDR3 DNA sequence: TGTGCCAGCAGCGACCGACTAGCGGGGGCAACCCAGTACTTC. Protein sequence: CASSDRLAGATQYF.

The chain couples TRBV4-3 to TRBJ1-3; perhaps TRBD1 as D (5 bases). The CDR3 runs to 17 residues. Germline V gives CDR1 LGHNA, CDR2 YSLEER. V lost 2 bases and J 2 bases, leaving 16 bases between the germline ends. In DNA form, the CDR3 reads TGCGCCAGCAGCCAATTTCAGGGTCCGGGGGCTGGAAACACCATATATTTT. Translated: CASSQFQGPGAGNTIYF.

The V and J genes are TRBV6-5 and TRBJ2-1; 7 bases line up with TRBD2. Trimming cost V 2 bases and J 5 bases; bases outside gene matches: 9. Germline CDR1 reads MNHEY; CDR2 reads SVGAGI. The CDR3 has 16 amino acids. CDR3 bases: TGTGCCAGCAGTTACGGGGCGGGGGTCGCGGACAATGAGCAGTTCTTC. Its protein is CASSYGAGVADNEQFF.

This chain links TRBV19 with TRBJ2-7; 7 positions agree with TRBD1. This CDR3 is 13 amino acids long. Germline assignment: CDR1 LNHDA and CDR2 SQIVND (reference sequence). Losses at the gene ends were 1 base for V and 4 bases for J; bases not matched to a gene: 1. DNA for the CDR3: TGTGCCAGTAGTATAGGACAGGGATACGAGCAGTACGTC. This sequence encodes CASSIGQGYEQYV.

The chain has TRBV18 and TRBJ2-1, with 7 bases lining up with TRBD2. The CDR3 covers 14 residues. Germline CDR1 KGHSH, CDR2 LQKENI. The trim removed 6 bases at V and 0 bases at J, leaving 2 bases unmatched. CDR3 loop: CASSSSGSYNEQFF. The CDR3 bases are TGTGCCAGCTCTTCTAGCGGCTCCTACAATGAGCAGTTCTTC.

The chain joins TRBV10-2 to TRBJ1-2; D uncertain. The CDR3 is 15 amino acids. V was clipped by 1 base and J by 4 bases, with 13 bases between them. CDR1 is WSHSY, CDR2 SAAADI, per germline. The CDR3 bases are TGCGCCAGCAGTGAGTTTACTAGGGCGGCCTATGGCTACACCTTC. Its translation: CASSEFTRAAYGYTF.

The genes are TRBV7-9 and TRBJ2-1; unclear D gene. Germline CDR1 reads SEHNR; CDR2 reads FQNEAQ (reference sequence). The CDR3 contains 13 residues. The ends were cut back, 5 bases at V and 8 bases at J, with 13 bases in the middle. CDR3 loop: CASSKDPLHEQFF. The DNA of the CDR3 is TGTGCCAGCAGCAAGGACCCCCTTCATGAGCAGTTCTTC.

The chain recombines TRBV11-2 with TRBJ2-3; possible D gene TRBD1, 5 bases. Germline CDR1 and CDR2: SGHAT and FQNNGV. Trimming removed 5 bases at V and 0 bases at J, with 9 bases between. The CDR3 is made up of 14 amino acids. The CDR3 here is CASSDSASTDTQYF. The CDR3 DNA reads TGTGCCAGCAGCGACAGTGCTAGCACAGATACGCAGTATTTT.

The V gene is TRBV6-5, the J gene TRBJ2-2; D ambiguous. CDR1 is MNHEY and CDR2 is SVGAGI in the germline V gene. This CDR3 contains 16 residues. V shed 2 bases and J shed 1 base, with 11 bases lying between them. For the CDR3, the DNA is TGTGCCAGCAGTTACGCACCGATTGGGAACACCGGGGAGCTGTTTTTT. It encodes CASSYAPIGNTGELFF.

The rearrangement uses TRBV29-1 and TRBJ2-7, with 8 bases lining up with TRBD1. The J segment lost 3 bases and the V segment lost 7 bases, leaving 8 bases of the junction unmatched. Germline V CDR1 and CDR2: SQVTM, ANQGSEA. CDR3 length: 13 residues. CDR3 bases: TGCAGCGCCGGGACAGGCTCCTTCTACGAGCAGTACTTC. Translated, it gives CSAGTGSFYEQYF.

The chain links TRBV11-2 to TRBJ1-1; D gene uncertain. CDR1 is SGHAT, CDR2 FQNNGV, per germline. The CDR3 loop spans 17 amino acids. V was pared by 1 base and J by 1 base, with 16 bases between. CDR3 protein: CASSLVGLLGANTEAFF. DNA of the CDR3: TGTGCCAGCAGCTTAGTCGGTCTACTGGGTGCGAACACTGAAGCTTTCTTT.

This clone showed up just once. The germline gene is not matched at one end of the junction; a read error may be the cause. The V gene is TRBV27, the J gene TRBJ2-3; TRBD1 agrees at 9 bases. This CDR3 comprises 16 residues. Germline assignment: CDR1 MNHEY and CDR2 SMNVEV (reference sequence). Here the CDR3 reads CASRLFMTGGTDTQYF. Written as DNA, the CDR3 is TGTGCCAGCAGGTTATTTATGACAGGGGGAACAGATACGCAGTATTTT.

CDR3 coding DNA: TGTGCCAGCAGTCCCTTACTGACAGCCTATAGCAATCAGCCCCAGCATTTT. Translated: CASSPLLTAYSNQPQHF. This chain joins TRBV27 and TRBJ1-5; D might be TRBD1 (5 bases). CDR3 length: 17 residues. Germline V gene sequence: CDR1 MNHEY, CDR2 SMNVEV (reference sequence). V lost 5 bases and J 0 bases, leaving 17 bases between the germline ends.

The chain links TRBV4-3 to TRBJ2-3; the D call may be TRBD1 or TRBD2 (5 bases each). With 0 bases removed from V and 5 bases from J, the gap between germline ends came to 12 bases. CDR1 is LGHNA, CDR2 YSLEER, per germline. CDR3 size: 15 residues. CDR3 amino acids: CASSQDEGLRDTQYF. DNA for the CDR3: TGCGCCAGCAGCCAAGATGAGGGGTTGAGAGATACGCAGTATTTT.

This rearrangement joins TRBV27 to TRBJ1-2; no firm D call. CDR1 and CDR2 (germline): MNHEY, SMNVEV (reference sequence). The germline V and J ends were trimmed by 3 bases and 3 bases, with 11 bases remaining between them. The CDR3 is 14 residues long. The CDR3 sequence: CASSLRGAHYGYTF. In DNA, the CDR3 is TGTGCCAGCAGTTTGCGCGGAGCCCACTATGGCTACACCTTC.

This clone was counted between two and nine times. This chain joins TRBV7-9 and TRBJ2-3; D unresolved. CDR3 length: 15 residues. Trimming cost V 1 base and J 3 bases, with 11 bases left between them. From germline, CDR1 is SEHNR and CDR2 FQNEAQ (reference sequence). CDR3 sequence (DNA): TGTGCCAGCAGCTTAGGAGGATTGTGGACAGATACGCAGTATTTT. It encodes CASSLGGLWTDTQYF.

The V and J genes are TRBV6-5 and TRBJ1-6, with no clear D. The germline gives CDR1 MNHEY, CDR2 SVGAGI. The CDR3 has 13 amino acids. The V gene lost 5 bases and the J gene lost 9 bases, with 11 bases spanning the gap. This CDR3 is CASSASVGSPLHF. CDR3 nucleotides: TGTGCCAGCAGTGCCAGTGTAGGTTCACCCCTCCACTTT.

V usage is TRBV27 and J usage is TRBJ1-2; D might be TRBD1 (5 bases). From germline, CDR1 is MNHEY and CDR2 SMNVEV (reference sequence). The CDR3 has 14 residues. V was cut by 5 bases and J by 2 bases, with 12 bases left in between. CDR3 amino acids: CASSPAGENYGYTF. CDR3 coding DNA: TGTGCCAGCAGTCCCGCGGGGGAAAACTATGGCTACACCTTC.